This is a list of T cell receptor beta chains from one sample in a study of cytomegalovirus exposure and HLA in healthy donors. The method was immunoSEQ multiplex PCR; TCRdb's version includes in-frame clones alone and lacks a portion of them. The data show under 250,000 clones, around 80% seen once. Sequenced material: PBMCs. The receptors here all came from a woman aged 55 to 70 in good health and CMV-seropositive. Both conserved end residues are part of each CDR3. A D gene is named only where the DNA matches it firmly. The listing skips clone size in some rows; elsewhere it reads once, few, many or a size class.

clone_size | d_call | j_call | v_call | cdr3_nt | cdr3_aa
- | TRBD1 | TRBJ2-1 | TRBV6-6 | TGTGCCAGCAGCCCCGGGACAGGGAGGTCGGATGAGCAGTTCTTC | CASSPGTGRSDEQFF
once | TRBD2 | TRBJ2-2 | TRBV29-1 | TGCAGCGTTCGCGGGGGGGCCCCAAAGGGCGGGGAGCTGTTTTTT | CSVRGGAPKGGELFF
- | - | TRBJ2-7 | TRBV2 | TGTGCCAGCGGACAGTACGCCTACGAGCAGTACTTC | CASGQYAYEQYF
- | - | TRBJ2-1 | TRBV5-1 | TGCGCCAGCTTTCCAAGGGCGGGTACCTACAATGAGCAGTTCTTC | CASFPRAGTYNEQFF
- | - | TRBJ2-1 | TRBV19 | TGTGCCAGTAGGTCGGGGCAGGGGCGATTGGCCGCCGTGGGGTCCTACAATGAGCAGTTCTTC | CASRSGQGRLAAVGSYNEQFF
- | - | TRBJ1-4 | TRBV7-9 | TGTGCCAGCAGCTCAGGGGAGAAAGCTGAAAAACTGTTTTTT | CASSSGEKAEKLFF
- | - | TRBJ2-7 | TRBV5-1 | TGCGCCAGCAGCAGCAGGGGCAGCTCCTACGAGCAGTACTTC | CASSSRGSSYEQYF
- | - | TRBJ1-5 | TRBV7-6 | TGTGCCAGCAGCTTAGCGGCCGGGAGGGACCAGCCCCAGCATTTT | CASSLAAGRDQPQHF
- | - | TRBJ2-7 | TRBV6-5 | TGTGCCAGCAGTTACACAGCGGTCTACGAGCAGTACTTC | CASSYTAVYEQYF
- | - | TRBJ2-4 | TRBV25-1 | TGTGCCAGCAGTGAAAGCCTAGCCAAAAACATTCAGTACTTC | CASSESLAKNIQYF
- | TRBD1 | TRBJ1-3 | TRBV7-6 | TGTGCCAGCAGCTTAGTTGTACAGGGGGCTGGAAACACCATATATTTT | CASSLVVQGAGNTIYF
- | - | TRBJ1-5 | TRBV7-9 | TGTGCCAGCAGGCCAGCCGGGACAAATCAGCCCCAGCATTTT | CASRPAGTNQPQHF